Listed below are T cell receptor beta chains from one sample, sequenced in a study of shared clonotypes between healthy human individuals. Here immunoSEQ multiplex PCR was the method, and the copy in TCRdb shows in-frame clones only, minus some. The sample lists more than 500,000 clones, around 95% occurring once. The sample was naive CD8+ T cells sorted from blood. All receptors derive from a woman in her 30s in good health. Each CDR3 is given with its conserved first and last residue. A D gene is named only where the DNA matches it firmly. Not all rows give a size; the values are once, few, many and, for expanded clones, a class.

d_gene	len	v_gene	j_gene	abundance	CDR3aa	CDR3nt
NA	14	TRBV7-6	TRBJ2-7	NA	CASSLAYNSYEQYF	TGTGCCAGCAGCTTAGCGTATAACTCCTACGAGCAGTACTTC
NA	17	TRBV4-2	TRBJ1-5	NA	CASSQYIDRDSNQPQHF	TGTGCCAGCAGCCAATATATTGACAGAGATAGCAATCAGCCCCAGCATTTT
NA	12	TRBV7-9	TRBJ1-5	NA	CASSLGGSPQHF	TGTGCCAGCAGCTTGGGCGGGTCTCCCCAGCATTTT
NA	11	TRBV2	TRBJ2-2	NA	CASSDFGELFF	TGTGCCAGCAGTGATTTCGGGGAGCTGTTTTTT
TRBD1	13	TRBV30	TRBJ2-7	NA	CAWSITGGSEQYF	TGTGCCTGGAGTATTACAGGGGGAAGCGAGCAGTACTTC
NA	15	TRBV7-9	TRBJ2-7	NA	CASSRAGQSAYEQYF	TGTGCCAGCAGCCGAGCGGGACAGAGCGCCTACGAGCAGTACTTC
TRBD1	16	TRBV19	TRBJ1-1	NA	CASSPRTGGVNTEAFF	TGTGCCAGTAGTCCCCGGACAGGGGGAGTGAACACTGAAGCTTTCTTT
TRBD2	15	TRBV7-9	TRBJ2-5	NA	CASSRGVVGVETQYF	TGTGCCAGCAGCCGGGGGGTTGTGGGAGTGGAGACCCAGTACTTC
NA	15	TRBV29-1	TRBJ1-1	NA	CSAEPYEGPHTEAFF	TGCAGCGCTGAGCCCTATGAGGGGCCACACACTGAAGCTTTCTTT
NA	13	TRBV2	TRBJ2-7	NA	CASSWATTYEQYF	TGTGCCAGCAGCTGGGCCACCACCTACGAGCAGTACTTC
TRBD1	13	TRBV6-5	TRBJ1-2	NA	CASSLTGKGGYTF	TGTGCCAGCAGTTTGACAGGGAAGGGTGGCTACACCTTC
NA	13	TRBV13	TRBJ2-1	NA	CASSLLERNEQFF	TGTGCCAGCAGCTTACTTGAGCGGAATGAGCAGTTCTTC
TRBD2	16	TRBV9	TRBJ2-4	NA	CASSAGTSGTKNIQYF	TGTGCCAGCAGCGCCGGGACTAGCGGGACCAAAAACATTCAGTACTTC
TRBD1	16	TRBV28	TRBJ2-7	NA	CASRPFWTGESYEQYF	TGTGCCAGCAGGCCCTTTTGGACAGGGGAATCCTACGAGCAGTACTTC
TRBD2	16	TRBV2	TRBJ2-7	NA	CASTPQEREGLYEQYF	TGTGCCAGTACCCCGCAAGAGCGGGAGGGCCTCTACGAGCAGTACTTC
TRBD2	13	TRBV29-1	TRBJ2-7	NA	CSVEKRDSYEQYF	TGCAGCGTTGAGAAGCGGGACTCCTACGAGCAGTACTTC
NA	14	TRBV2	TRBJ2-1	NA	CASEPDGGSNEQFF	TGTGCCAGTGAACCTGACGGGGGAAGCAATGAGCAGTTCTTC
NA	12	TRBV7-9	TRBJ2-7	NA	CASSLGAYEQYF	TGTGCCAGCAGCTTAGGTGCCTACGAGCAGTACTTC
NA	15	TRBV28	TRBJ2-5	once	CASSFFPGTLETQYF	TGTGCCAGCAGTTTTTTCCCCGGGACTCTAGAGACCCAGTACTTC
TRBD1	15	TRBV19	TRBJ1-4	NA	CASSGGEATNEKLFF	TGTGCCAGTTCAGGGGGCGAGGCAACTAATGAAAAACTGTTTTTT
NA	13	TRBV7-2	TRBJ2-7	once	CASSLRYFHEQYF	TGTGCCAGCAGCTTACGGTATTTCCACGAGCAGTACTTC
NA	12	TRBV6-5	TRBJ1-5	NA	CASSPAGGPQHF	TGTGCCAGCAGCCCGGCGGGCGGGCCCCAGCATTTT